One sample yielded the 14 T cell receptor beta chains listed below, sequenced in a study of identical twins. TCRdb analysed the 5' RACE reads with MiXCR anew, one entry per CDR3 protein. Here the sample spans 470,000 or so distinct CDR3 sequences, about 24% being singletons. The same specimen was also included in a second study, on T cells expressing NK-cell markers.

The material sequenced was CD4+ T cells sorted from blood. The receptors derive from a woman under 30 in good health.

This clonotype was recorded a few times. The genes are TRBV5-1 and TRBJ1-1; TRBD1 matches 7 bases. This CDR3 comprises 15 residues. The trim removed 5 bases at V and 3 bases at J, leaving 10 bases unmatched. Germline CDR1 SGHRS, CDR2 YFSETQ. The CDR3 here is CASRYNRGEDTEAFF. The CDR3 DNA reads TGCGCCAGCAGATACAACAGGGGAGAGGACACTGAAGCTTTCTTT.

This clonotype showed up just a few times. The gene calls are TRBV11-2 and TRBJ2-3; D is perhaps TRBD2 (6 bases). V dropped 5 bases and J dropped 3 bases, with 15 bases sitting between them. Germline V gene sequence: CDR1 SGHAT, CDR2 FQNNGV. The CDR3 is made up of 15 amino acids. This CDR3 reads CASSVVGGSTDTQYF. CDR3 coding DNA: TGTGCCAGCAGCGTCGTCGGGGGTAGTACAGATACGCAGTATTTT.

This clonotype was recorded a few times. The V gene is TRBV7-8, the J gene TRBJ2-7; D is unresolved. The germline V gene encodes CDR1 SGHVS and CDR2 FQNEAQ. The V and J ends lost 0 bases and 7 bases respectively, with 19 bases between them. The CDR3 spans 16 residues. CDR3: CASSLAGSGPPREQYF. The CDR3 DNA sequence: TGTGCCAGCAGCTTAGCGGGTTCAGGTCCTCCAAGGGAGCAGTACTTC.

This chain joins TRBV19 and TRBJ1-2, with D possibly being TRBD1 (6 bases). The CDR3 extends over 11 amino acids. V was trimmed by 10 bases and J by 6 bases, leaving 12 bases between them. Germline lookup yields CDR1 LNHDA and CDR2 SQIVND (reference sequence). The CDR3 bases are TGTGCCACTACAGGGATCCATGGCTACACCTTC. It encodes CATTGIHGYTF. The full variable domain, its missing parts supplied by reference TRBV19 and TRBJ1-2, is DGGITQSPKYLFRKEGQNVTLSCEQNLNHDAMYWYRQDPGQGLRLIYYSQIVNDFQKGDIAEGYSVSREKKESFPLTVTSAQKNPTAFYLCATTGIHGYTFGSGTRLTVV.

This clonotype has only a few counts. The CDR3 DNA reads as TGCGCCACTTCCTTGGTCAATGAGCAGTTCTTC. Encoded protein: CATSLVNEQFF. V is TRBV10-2 and J is TRBJ2-1; unclear D gene. The CDR3 covers 11 residues. The germline V gene encodes CDR1 WSHSY and CDR2 SAAADI. V was clipped by 10 bases and J by 6 bases, with 10 bases between them.

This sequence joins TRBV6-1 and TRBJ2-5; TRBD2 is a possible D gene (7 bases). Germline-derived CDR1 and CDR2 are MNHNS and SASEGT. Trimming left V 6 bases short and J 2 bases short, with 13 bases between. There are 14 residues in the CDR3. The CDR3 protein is CASRAGASQETQYF. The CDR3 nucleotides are TGTGCCAGCAGGGCGGGGGCCTCGCAAGAGACCCAGTACTTC.

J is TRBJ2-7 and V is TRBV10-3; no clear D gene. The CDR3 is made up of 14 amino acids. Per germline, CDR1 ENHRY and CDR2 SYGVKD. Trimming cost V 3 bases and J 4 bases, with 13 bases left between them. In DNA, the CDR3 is TGTGCCATCAGTGAACGTGGCAATTCATACGAGCAGTACTTC. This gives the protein CAISERGNSYEQYF.

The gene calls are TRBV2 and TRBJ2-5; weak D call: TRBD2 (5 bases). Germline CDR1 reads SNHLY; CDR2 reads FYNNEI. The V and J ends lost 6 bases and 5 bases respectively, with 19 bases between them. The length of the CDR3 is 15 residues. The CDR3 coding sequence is TGTGCCAGCAGCGCCTTTGAGGCGAGAGGGGAGACCCAGTACTTC. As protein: CASSAFEARGETQYF.

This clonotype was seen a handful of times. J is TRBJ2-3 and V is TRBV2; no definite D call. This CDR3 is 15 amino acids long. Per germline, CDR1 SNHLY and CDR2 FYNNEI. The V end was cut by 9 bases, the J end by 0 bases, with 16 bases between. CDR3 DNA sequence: TGTGCCAGTGGTGGGGTAACAGCTAGCACAGATACGCAGTATTTT. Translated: CASGGVTASTDTQYF.

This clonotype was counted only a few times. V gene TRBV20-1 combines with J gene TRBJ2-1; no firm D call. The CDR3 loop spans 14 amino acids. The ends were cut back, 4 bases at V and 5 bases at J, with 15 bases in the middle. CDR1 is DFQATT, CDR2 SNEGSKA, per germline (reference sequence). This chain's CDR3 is CSAKAQPSNNEQFF. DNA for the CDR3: TGCAGTGCTAAAGCCCAGCCATCAAACAATGAGCAGTTCTTC.

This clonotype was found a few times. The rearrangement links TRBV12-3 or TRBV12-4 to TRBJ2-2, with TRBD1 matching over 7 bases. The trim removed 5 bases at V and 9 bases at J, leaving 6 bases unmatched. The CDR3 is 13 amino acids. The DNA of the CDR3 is TGTGCCAGCAGTCTACAGGGGTCCCGGGAGCTGTTTTTT. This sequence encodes CASSLQGSRELFF.

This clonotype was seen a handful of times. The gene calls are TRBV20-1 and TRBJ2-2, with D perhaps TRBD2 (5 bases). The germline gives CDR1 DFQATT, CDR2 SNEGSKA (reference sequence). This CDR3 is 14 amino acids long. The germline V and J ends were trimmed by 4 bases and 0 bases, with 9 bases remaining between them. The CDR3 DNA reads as TGCAGTGCTATAGCGAGCGCGAACACCGGGGAGCTGTTTTTT. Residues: CSAIASANTGELFF.

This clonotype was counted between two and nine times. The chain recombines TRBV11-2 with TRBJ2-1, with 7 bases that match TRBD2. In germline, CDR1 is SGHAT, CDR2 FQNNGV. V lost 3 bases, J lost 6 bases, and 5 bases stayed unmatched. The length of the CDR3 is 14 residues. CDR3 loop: CASSFRTRSNEQFF. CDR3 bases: TGTGCCAGCAGCTTTAGGACTAGGAGCAATGAGCAGTTCTTC. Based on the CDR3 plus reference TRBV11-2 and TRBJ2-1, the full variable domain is EAGVAQSPRYKIIEKRQSVAFWCNPISGHATLYWYQQILGQGPKLLIQFQNNGVVDDSQLPKDRFSAERLKGVDSTLKIQPAKLEDSAVYLCASSFRTRSNEQFFGPGTRLTVL.

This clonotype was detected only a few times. Written as DNA, the CDR3 is TGTGCCAGCAGCTTGTGGGGGGTCACAGATACGCAGTATTTT. Translating it yields CASSLWGVTDTQYF. The rearrangement joins TRBV5-6 to TRBJ2-3; D might be TRBD2 (6 bases). Per germline, CDR1 SGHDT and CDR2 YYEEEE. V was shortened by 1 base and J by 2 bases, with 8 bases between the two germline ends. The CDR3 spans 14 residues.